This entry lists 21 T cell receptor beta chains sequenced from one sample in a study of blood T cell repertoires in COVID-19. Profiled with immunoSEQ multiplex PCR; TCRdb holds only in-frame clones, not every one. This sample yields fewer than 200,000 clones, of which about 79% are seen a single time; roughly 28% belongs to the top ten. Sequencing was performed on peripheral blood. The source is a woman in her 70s with acute or convalescent COVID-19.

The chain combines TRBV10-3 with TRBJ1-3, with D possibly TRBD1 on 6 matching bases. Trimming left V 6 bases short and J 3 bases short, with 15 bases between. Germline V gene data show CDR1 as ENHRY and CDR2 as SYGVKD. CDR3 length equals 15 residues. In DNA, the CDR3 is TGTGCCATCAGGGCAGGGGCCACGTATGGAAACACCATATATTTT. This gives the protein CAIRAGATYGNTIYF.

This clone was found a few times. The rearrangement uses TRBV2 and TRBJ1-6; 7 nucleotides match TRBD1. Germline V lookup: CDR1 SNHLY, CDR2 FYNNEI. This CDR3 has 16 residues. After removal of 6 bases from V and 7 bases from J, the junction contained 12 bases not matched to a gene. The CDR3 DNA sequence: TGTGCCAGCAGGGGAAGGACCGGGACAGAGAATTCACCCCTCCACTTT. It codes for CASRGRTGTENSPLHF.

The gene calls are TRBV19 and TRBJ2-1, with 7 bases aligning to TRBD2. CDR3 size: 17 residues. J gave up 3 bases and V 5 bases, and 13 bases lay outside the gene matches. The germline CDR1 and CDR2 sequences are LNHDA and SQIVND (reference sequence). CDR3 loop: CASSFKGGGSIYNEQFF. The CDR3, as DNA: TGTGCCAGTAGTTTCAAGGGAGGCGGGAGTATCTACAATGAGCAGTTCTTC.

The table lists this clone with a count of one. The chain has TRBV10-2 and TRBJ1-1; D is unclear. This CDR3 spans 13 amino acids. Germline lookup yields CDR1 WSHSY and CDR2 SAAADI. V was cut by 5 bases and J by 2 bases, with 9 bases left in between. The CDR3, as DNA: TGCGCCAGCAGTTCGGTGATTAACACTGAAGCTTTCTTT. This encodes CASSSVINTEAFF.

This sequence joins TRBV7-3 and TRBJ2-1; 9 bases map to TRBD2. This CDR3 region has 16 residues. The V and J ends lost 5 bases and 11 bases, in that order; junction bases with no gene match: 16. Germline CDR1 reads SGHTA; CDR2 reads FQGTGA. This chain's CDR3 is CASSVTGTSSEFQQFF. For the CDR3, the DNA is TGTGCCAGCAGCGTGACCGGGACTAGCAGTGAATTCCAGCAGTTCTTC.

This clone was picked up one time. The J gene is TRBJ2-1, the V gene TRBV30; 9 nucleotides match TRBD2. Germline V gives CDR1 GTSNPN, CDR2 SVGIG (reference sequence). This CDR3 has 15 amino acids. The V segment lost 3 bases and the J segment 7 bases; nucleotides outside the gene matches: 10. The CDR3 sequence: CAWRVSGRGGNEQFF. CDR3 nucleotides: TGTGCCTGGAGGGTTAGCGGGAGAGGTGGGAATGAGCAGTTCTTC.

This clone was seen only once. V gene TRBV10-1 combines with J gene TRBJ1-2; 8 nucleotides agree with TRBD1. CDR1 and CDR2 (germline): WNHNN, SYGVQD (reference sequence). The CDR3 contains 13 residues. The J segment lost 5 bases and the V segment lost 5 bases, leaving 4 bases of the junction unmatched. The CDR3 protein is CASSKTGEYGYTF. The CDR3 DNA reads TGCGCCAGCAGTAAGACAGGGGAATATGGCTACACCTTC.

The rearrangement uses TRBV3-1 (or the pseudogene TRBV3-2) and TRBJ1-1, with D tentatively TRBD1 (5 bases). Germline CDR1 and CDR2: LGHDT and YNNKEL (reference sequence). V was clipped by 11 bases and J by 4 bases, with 14 bases between them. CDR3 length: 12 amino acids. The CDR3 reads CAAAGPRTEAFF. The CDR3 DNA is TGTGCCGCCGCGGGGCCGCGCACTGAAGCTTTCTTT.

The rearrangement uses TRBV14 and TRBJ1-4; no clear D. The V gene lost 4 bases and the J gene lost 5 bases, with 8 bases spanning the gap. The germline V gene has CDR1 SGHDN and CDR2 FVKESK. The CDR3 covers 13 residues. This CDR3 is CASSLRVNEKLFF. In nucleotides, the CDR3 is TGTGCCAGCAGCCTACGGGTAAATGAAAAACTGTTTTTT.

V gene TRBV3-1 (or the pseudogene TRBV3-2) combines with J gene TRBJ1-1; TRBD1 aligns across 8 bases. The V and J ends lost 4 bases and 5 bases, in that order; junction bases with no gene match: 6. The length of the CDR3 is 14 residues. Germline loops: CDR1 LGHDT, CDR2 YNNKEL (reference sequence). CDR3 sequence (DNA): TGTGCCAGCAGCCCGACAGGGGCGCGGACTGAAGCTTTCTTT. Amino acid sequence: CASSPTGARTEAFF.

The chain joins TRBV15 to TRBJ1-1; D unclear. Deletions cut 0 bases from V and 0 bases from J, with 8 bases between. This CDR3 has 15 residues. From germline, CDR1 is LNHNV and CDR2 YYDKDF (reference sequence). In DNA form, the CDR3 reads TGTGCCACCAGCAGAGAGTCCCGGGTGAACACTGAAGCTTTCTTT. This codes for CATSRESRVNTEAFF.

The gene calls are TRBV2 and TRBJ2-3, with a weak D call TRBD1 (6 bases). This CDR3 spans 14 amino acids. Per the germline V gene, CDR1 is SNHLY and CDR2 is FYNNEI. Trimming cost V 6 bases and J 2 bases, with 12 bases left between them. This chain's CDR3 is CASRLDRNTDTQYF. CDR3 DNA sequence: TGTGCCAGCAGGCTGGACAGAAACACAGATACGCAGTATTTT.

This clone has a single count. The V and J genes are TRBV7-3 and TRBJ1-2; 8 bases fit TRBD1. After removal of 5 bases from V and 6 bases from J, the junction contained 14 bases not matched to a gene. The CDR3 is 16 residues long. Germline lookup yields CDR1 SGHTA and CDR2 FQGTGA. In DNA, the CDR3 is TGTGCCAGCAGCCCGGCGATTGTCAGGGGGCGCGATGGCTACACCTTC. Its protein is CASSPAIVRGRDGYTF.

The CDR3 protein is CASLRTGGNEQFF. The CDR3 DNA reads as TGTGCCAGCCTACGGACAGGAGGGAATGAGCAGTTCTTC. This chain connects TRBV18 to TRBJ2-1; TRBD1 is a possible D gene (7 bases). Germline V gene sequence: CDR1 KGHSH, CDR2 LQKENI. The V and J ends lost 8 bases and 7 bases respectively, with 15 bases between them. The CDR3 has 13 amino acids.

The CDR3 region has the DNA TGCGCCAGCAGTACTAGCGGGAGGAATAATGAGCAGTTCTTC. Its protein is CASSTSGRNNEQFF. The chain carries TRBV5-1 and TRBJ2-1, with 12 positions matching TRBD2. V dropped 5 bases and J dropped 7; count of bases not matched to a gene: 4. CDR1 SGHRS and CDR2 YFSETQ come from the germline V gene. CDR3 length: 14 amino acids.

CDR3 sequence: CASSPREDSSYNEQFF. The CDR3 coding sequence is TGTGCCAGCAGCCCACGGGAGGATAGCTCCTACAATGAGCAGTTCTTC. The chain employs TRBV3-1 (or the pseudogene TRBV3-2) and TRBJ2-1, with 7 bases fitting TRBD2. Germline CDR1 LGHDT, CDR2 YNNKEL (reference sequence). V trimming: 4 bases; J trimming: 0 bases; junction bases outside the gene matches: 6. This CDR3 has 16 residues.

This clone was detected a few times. The rearrangement joins TRBV10-2 to TRBJ2-3, with 9 bases matching TRBD2. V dropped 5 bases and J dropped 3; count of bases not matched to a gene: 3. Looked up from germline, CDR1 is WSHSY and CDR2 is SAAADI. This CDR3 spans 14 amino acids. The CDR3: CASSWTSETDTQYF. The CDR3 DNA follows: TGCGCCAGCAGTTGGACTAGCGAGACAGATACGCAGTATTTT.

This clone was seen a few times. The CDR3 coding sequence is TGTGCCAGCAGCGTAGGACAGATCTCTGGAAACACCATATATTTT. Amino acids: CASSVGQISGNTIYF. This rearrangement joins TRBV9 to TRBJ1-3, with D perhaps TRBD1 (5 bases). Germline values: CDR1 SGDLS, CDR2 YYNGEE. Trimming removed 0 bases at V and 0 bases at J, with 7 bases between. The CDR3 runs 15 residues.

The chain carries TRBV10-1 and TRBJ1-3, with 7 bases fitting TRBD1. J was trimmed by 0 bases and V by 10 bases; bases with no gene match: 9. Per the germline V gene, CDR1 is WNHNN and CDR2 is SYGVQD (reference sequence). The CDR3 is made up of 15 amino acids. CDR3 coding DNA: TGCGCCACGACCGGGACAGTCGTCTCTGGAAACACCATATATTTT. It is translated as CATTGTVVSGNTIYF.

The chain joins TRBV2 to TRBJ2-1; 11 nucleotides match TRBD2. The CDR3 loop spans 17 amino acids. Germline V gives CDR1 SNHLY, CDR2 FYNNEI. The J segment lost 7 bases and the V segment lost 2 bases, leaving 10 bases of the junction unmatched. CDR3 protein: CASSERLAGGGKNEQFF. In DNA form, the CDR3 reads TGTGCCAGCAGTGAAAGGCTAGCGGGGGGAGGGAAGAATGAGCAGTTCTTC.

The CDR3 nucleotides are TGTGCCATCAGGGGGGGGGTAGATGGGAACACTGAAGCTTTCTTT. It specifies CAIRGGVDGNTEAFF. The chain uses TRBV10-3 and TRBJ1-1; D perhaps matches TRBD1 (5 bases). This CDR3 is built from 15 residues. CDR1 is ENHRY, CDR2 SYGVKD, per germline. Trimming stripped 6 bases from V and 1 base from J, with 15 bases between.